Listed here are 5 T cell receptor beta chains from one sample, sequenced in a study of CD8+CD57+ T cells in acquired aplastic anemia. Genomic DNA provided the template from which TCR beta VDJ and CDR3 profiles were obtained. From the reads, TCRdb called clonotypes with MiXCR, one entry per CDR3 protein. The data show a few hundred thousand distinct CDR3 sequences, with approximately 55% seen just once and 8% held by the top ten. The sample taken for sequencing was sorted CD4+, CD8+, or CD8+CD57+ T cells (not recorded which) from PBMCs. The receptors were sampled from a human donor with severe aplastic anemia or a healthy control (not recorded which).

This clonotype occurred many times. The CDR3 here is CASSPGQEQYF. CDR3 DNA sequence: TGCGCCAGCAGCCCAGGACAAGAGCAGTACTTC. The chain couples TRBV5-1 to TRBJ2-7; D is possibly TRBD1 (5 bases). The CDR3 contains 11 residues. Germline assignment: CDR1 SGHRS and CDR2 YFSETQ. V was trimmed by 4 bases and J by 7 bases, leaving 9 bases between them.

This chain uses TRBV10-3 with TRBJ2-5, with D perhaps TRBD2 (5 bases). The germline V gene has CDR1 ENHRY and CDR2 SYGVKD. The CDR3 runs to 14 residues. V lost 6 bases, J lost 3 bases, and 14 bases lay in between. Here the CDR3 DNA reads TGTGCCATCAGCCCCGGGAACAGCAAAGAGACCCAGTACTTC. This encodes CAISPGNSKETQYF.

Remarks on this clonotype: One end of the junction varies from germline; a read error may be responsible. The rearrangement joins TRBV7-8 to TRBJ2-7; 7 positions agree with TRBD2. Germline loops: CDR1 SGHVS, CDR2 FQNEAQ. The CDR3 has 13 amino acids. Here the CDR3 reads CASSQGRGYVQYF. CDR3 nucleotides: TGTGCCAGCAGCCAAGGGCGGGGGTACGTGCAGTACTTC.

This clonotype was seen repeatedly, ten times or more. This rearrangement joins TRBV6-1 to TRBJ2-3; the D is unclear. This CDR3 has 14 amino acids. CDR1 MNHNS and CDR2 SASEGT come from the germline V gene. V lost 1 base to trimming and J lost 3 bases, with 8 bases between them. CDR3 region: CASSEGSSTDTQYF. The CDR3 nucleotides read TGTGCCAGCAGTGAAGGATCTAGTACAGATACGCAGTATTTT.

J is TRBJ2-7 and V is TRBV20-1, with 9 bases matching TRBD2. The CDR3 length is 15 residues. Trimming at V came to 5 bases and at J to 0 bases, leaving 8 bases not matched to a gene. Germline V CDR1 and CDR2: DFQATT, SNEGSKA (reference sequence). In DNA form, the CDR3 reads TGCAGTGCTTCGTCTAGCGGGGATTACTCCTACGAGCAGTACTTC. This translates into CSASSSGDYSYEQYF.